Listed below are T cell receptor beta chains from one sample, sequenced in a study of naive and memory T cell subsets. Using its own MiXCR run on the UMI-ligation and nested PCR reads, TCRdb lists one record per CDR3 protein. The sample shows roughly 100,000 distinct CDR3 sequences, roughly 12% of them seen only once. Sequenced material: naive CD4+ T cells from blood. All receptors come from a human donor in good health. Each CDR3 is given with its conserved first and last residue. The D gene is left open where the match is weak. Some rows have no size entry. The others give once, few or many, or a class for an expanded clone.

TGCAGCGTGGATCTCAGGGGGCGCTTGGGCACTGAAGCTTTCTTT	CSVDLRGRLGTEAFF	TRBD1	many	TRBJ1-1	TRBV29-1
TGCGCCAGCAGCCAAGAAAGGGACCTGAACACTGAAGCTTTCTTT	CASSQERDLNTEAFF	NA	few	TRBJ1-1	TRBV4-3
TGTGCTAGCAGCTCTACCGGACCAAGAGAGCAGTTCTTC	CASSSTGPREQFF	NA	many	TRBJ2-1	TRBV7-7
TGTGCCAGCACCTCTGAGACTGTCCGGACGGTCTTC	CASTSETVRTVF	NA	many	TRBJ2-1	TRBV6-2/TRBV6-3
TGTGCCAGCAGTCCATGGAACTCTGGGGCCAACGTCCTGACTTTC	CASSPWNSGANVLTF	NA	few	TRBJ2-6	TRBV12-3/TRBV12-4
TGTGCCAGTAGTATAGGGGGTGGGGTCAAGAACTATGGCTACACCTTC	CASSIGGGVKNYGYTF	NA	NA	TRBJ1-2	TRBV19
TGTGCCAGCAGCGTAGTGGCGGGGACCGGGGAGCTGTTTTTT	CASSVVAGTGELFF	NA	NA	TRBJ2-2	TRBV9
TGTGCCAGTAGATCCGGGGGGTTTGGGATGAACACCGGGGAGCTGTTTTTT	CASRSGGFGMNTGELFF	TRBD2	many	TRBJ2-2	TRBV19
TGTGCCAGCAGCTTGGTAGCGGGACGCAATGAGCAGTTCTTC	CASSLVAGRNEQFF	TRBD2	few	TRBJ2-1	TRBV5-4
TGCAGTGCTAGTGACGGATTCCAAGAGACCCAGTACTTC	CSASDGFQETQYF	NA	many	TRBJ2-5	TRBV20-1
TGTGCCAGTAGTACGGGACTAGCGGGACCCTACGAGCAGTACTTC	CASSTGLAGPYEQYF	TRBD2	many	TRBJ2-7	TRBV19
TGTGCCAGCAGTTTGCTACAGGGTGGTGCTTTCTTT	CASSLLQGGAFF	NA	few	TRBJ1-1	TRBV28
TGTGCCAGCAGCATACGACTAGCGGGAGTGAATGAGCAGTTCTTC	CASSIRLAGVNEQFF	TRBD2	many	TRBJ2-1	TRBV7-6
TGTGCCAGCAGCTTAAGGTTCAGACAGGGGTTCACCGAGCAGTACTTC	CASSLRFRQGFTEQYF	TRBD1	NA	TRBJ2-7	TRBV7-2
TGCGCCAGCAGCGGGGGACAGGCGGGTGGTATCACTGAAGCTTTCTTT	CASSGGQAGGITEAFF	TRBD1	many	TRBJ1-1	TRBV5-1
TGTGCCAGCAGGGCAACAGGGGGTAACTATGGCTACACCTTC	CASRATGGNYGYTF	TRBD1	NA	TRBJ1-2	TRBV12-3/TRBV12-4
TGTGCCATCAGCTCCGGAGACTCTGGAAACACCATATATTTT	CAISSGDSGNTIYF	NA	NA	TRBJ1-3	TRBV10-3
TGTGCCTGGAGTGTACAGTGGGCGAACACTGAAGCTTTCTTT	CAWSVQWANTEAFF	NA	few	TRBJ1-1	TRBV30
TGTGCCAGCACCCTTGGACACCCCGGGGGACCCCTCCACTTT	CASTLGHPGGPLHF	NA	NA	TRBJ1-6	TRBV12-3/TRBV12-4
TGTGCCAGCAGGGACCCTTTGACCCAGTACTTC	CASRDPLTQYF	NA	few	TRBJ2-5	TRBV6-5
TGCAGTGCTACCGGGAGCTCCTACAGTGAGCAGTTCTTC	CSATGSSYSEQFF	NA	NA	TRBJ2-1	TRBV20-1
TGCGCCAGCAGTCAATCGAGCTCACTAACCAACACCGGGGAGCTGTTTTTT	CASSQSSSLTNTGELFF	NA	NA	TRBJ2-2	TRBV23-1
TGTGCCAGCAGCCCCACGGGACAAAACAATGAGCAGTTCTTC	CASSPTGQNNEQFF	NA	many	TRBJ2-1	TRBV7-3
TGCAGCGCTTCTCGGGGGGACCACTATGGCTACACCTTC	CSASRGDHYGYTF	NA	NA	TRBJ1-2	TRBV29-1
TGTGCCAGCAGCCAACAGGGGAATTCACCCCTCCACTTT	CASSQQGNSPLHF	NA	NA	TRBJ1-6	TRBV3-1
TGTGCCAGCAGTATTACGGGACAGTATAATTCACCCCTCCACTTT	CASSITGQYNSPLHF	TRBD1	NA	TRBJ1-6	TRBV28
TGTGCCAGCAGTCTAAGAAGTGTGAGGAACACTGAAGCTTTCTTT	CASSLRSVRNTEAFF	NA	NA	TRBJ1-1	TRBV12-3/TRBV12-4
TGTGCCAGCTGGGAACTGGGGCGACTCAACACCGGGGAGCTGTTTTTT	CASWELGRLNTGELFF	NA	few	TRBJ2-2	TRBV12-3/TRBV12-4
TGCAGTGCTAGAGTGAGACGGGGTAGCGGGAGGGCGATGGGGCAGTACTTC	CSARVRRGSGRAMGQYF	TRBD2	NA	TRBJ2-7	TRBV20-1
TGTGCCAGCAGCTTGAGGACTAGCGGCACAGATACGCAGTATTTT	CASSLRTSGTDTQYF	TRBD2	NA	TRBJ2-3	TRBV28
TGCGCCAGCAGCTTGGGGACTGCCCCTATGAACACTGAAGCTTTCTTT	CASSLGTAPMNTEAFF	NA	few	TRBJ1-1	TRBV5-1
TGTGCCAGCAGTCCGACGGAACTAGCCAAAAACATTCAGTACTTC	CASSPTELAKNIQYF	NA	many	TRBJ2-4	TRBV6-2/TRBV6-3
TGTGCCAGCAGTTCGGGGGGCAGCGGTGCGTTCTTC	CASSSGGSGAFF	NA	NA	TRBJ2-1	TRBV12-3/TRBV12-4
TGCAGTGCTAGACCCGCGTTAAAGGGTGTTTGGGAGACCCAGTACTTC	CSARPALKGVWETQYF	NA	few	TRBJ2-5	TRBV20-1
TGTGCCAGCAGCCCCCGAAGGGGAGACGGATCCTACAATGAGCAGTTCTTC	CASSPRRGDGSYNEQFF	NA	few	TRBJ2-1	TRBV7-3
TGTGCCAGCAGCCAAGTCACTAGTGAGGGGTGGGATGAGCAGTTCTTC	CASSQVTSEGWDEQFF	NA	many	TRBJ2-1	TRBV14
TGCGCCAGCAGACCCCTAGCGGATAGTTACAATGAGCAGTTCTTC	CASRPLADSYNEQFF	TRBD2	few	TRBJ2-1	TRBV5-1
TGCAGCCCACGGGAGGAATCCGATACGCAGTATTTT	CSPREESDTQYF	TRBD2	many	TRBJ2-3	TRBV20-1
TGCAGCGTTTCTGACCCGGACAGGGCAGGTGAGCAGTTCTTC	CSVSDPDRAGEQFF	TRBD1	once	TRBJ2-1	TRBV29-1
TGTGCCAGTCGACTAGCGGGAGACTACGAGCAGTACTTC	CASRLAGDYEQYF	TRBD2	many	TRBJ2-7	TRBV19
TGTGCCAGCACGCGACTAGCGGGGGTTAATGAGCAGTTCTTC	CASTRLAGVNEQFF	TRBD2	many	TRBJ2-1	TRBV9
TGCAGTACGAGATCGTTTAGCGCAGTAACCCCAACGCATGAGCAGTTCTTC	CSTRSFSAVTPTHEQFF	NA	many	TRBJ2-1	TRBV20-1
TGCAGTGCGACCCGGGACAGGGGGAACTATGGCTACACCTTC	CSATRDRGNYGYTF	TRBD1	few	TRBJ1-2	TRBV20-1